One sample yielded the 15 T cell receptor beta chains listed below, sequenced in a study of B cell selection in AIRE deficiency. Regulatory T cells were sorted as CD4+CD25hiCD127low/negative. Method: immunoSEQ multiplex PCR; TCRdb's copy keeps in-frame clones and lacks some. The table records some 5,000 clones, roughly 86% of them present only once. The sequencing sample was made of Tregs sorted from PBMCs. These TCRs come from a human donor with AIRE deficiency.

The chain carries TRBV4-1 and TRBJ2-5, with TRBD2 matching over 10 bases. V lost 4 bases to trimming and J lost 4 bases; unmatched junction nucleotides: 15. The germline gives CDR1 MGHRA, CDR2 YSYEKL. The CDR3 is 18 residues long. The CDR3 is CASSPGLLAGERGETQYF. In DNA, the CDR3 is TGCGCCAGCAGCCCAGGGCTCCTAGCGGGAGAGCGGGGAGAGACCCAGTACTTC.

This clone was picked up one time. This chain connects TRBV14 to TRBJ1-2; no definite D call. This CDR3 has 12 residues. Between the trimmed V and J ends, which lost 2 bases and 0 bases, there was a span of 1 base. Germline loops: CDR1 SGHDN, CDR2 FVKESK. CDR3 DNA sequence: TGTGCCAGCAGCCAATCTAACTATGGCTACACCTTC. Residues: CASSQSNYGYTF.

The CDR3 nucleotides are TGTGCCAGCAGTTTATCCTGGTTCCCGAATTCACCCCTCCACTTT. This codes for CASSLSWFPNSPLHF. V is TRBV27 and J is TRBJ1-6; no definite D call. CDR3 length equals 15 residues. Germline lookup yields CDR1 MNHEY and CDR2 SMNVEV (reference sequence). The V end lost 0 bases, the J end lost 7 bases, and 10 bases lay between the germline ends.

The rearrangement uses TRBV7-2 and TRBJ1-2; D might be TRBD1 (6 bases). CDR1 SGHTA and CDR2 FQGNSA come from the germline V gene. CDR3 size: 15 residues. Trimming took 5 bases from V and 4 from J, leaving 17 bases between them. This chain's CDR3 is CASSPHIGGGYGYTF. The CDR3 DNA is TGTGCCAGCAGCCCTCATATAGGGGGGGGCTATGGCTACACCTTC.

The chain couples TRBV5-4 to TRBJ2-4, with 7 positions matching TRBD2. The ends lost 4 bases at V and 0 bases at J; junction bases unmatched: 7. The CDR3 runs to 16 residues. Germline V gene sequence: CDR1 SGHNT, CDR2 YYREEE (reference sequence). This CDR3 reads CASSPTSEAAKNIQYF. CDR3 in DNA: TGTGCCAGCAGCCCTACTAGCGAGGCAGCCAAAAACATTCAGTACTTC.

V is TRBV28 and J is TRBJ2-7; D ambiguous. Germline loops: CDR1 MDHEN, CDR2 SYDVKM. The ends were cut back, 7 bases at V and 6 bases at J, with 25 bases in the middle. The CDR3 contains 16 residues. The chain's CDR3 is CASTMIGLGSFREQYF. The CDR3 coding sequence is TGTGCCAGCACCATGATAGGCCTAGGGTCTTTTCGCGAGCAGTACTTC.

CDR3 protein: CASSLVGWPGEDNEQFF. In nucleotides, the CDR3 is TGTGCCAGCAGCTTAGTAGGATGGCCGGGGGAGGACAATGAGCAGTTCTTC. V and J are TRBV7-2 and TRBJ2-1; possibly TRBD2 for D (6 bases). Germline-derived CDR1 and CDR2 are SGHTA and FQGNSA. The CDR3 is 17 amino acids. V was cut by 1 base and J by 5 bases, with 18 bases left in between.

The chain joins TRBV11-2 to TRBJ1-2, with D tentatively TRBD1 (6 bases). The CDR3 has 15 residues. Per the germline V gene, CDR1 is SGHAT and CDR2 is FQNNGV. Trimming took 1 base from V and 4 from J, leaving 13 bases between them. In DNA form, the CDR3 reads TGTGCCAGCAGCTTAGTCTCAGGGGTACTCTATGGCTACACCTTC. This translates into CASSLVSGVLYGYTF.

The chain combines TRBV18 with TRBJ1-5, with 10 bases aligning to TRBD1. This CDR3 contains 15 residues. V dropped 4 bases and J dropped 6; count of bases not matched to a gene: 6. Germline CDR1 and CDR2: KGHSH and LQKENI. CDR3 bases: TGTGCCAGCTCACGACAGGGGGCGATCGGTCAGCCCCAGCATTTT. Translation: CASSRQGAIGQPQHF.

V is TRBV7-3 and J is TRBJ2-1; 8 bases are shared with TRBD2. Trimming took 5 bases from V and 6 from J; bases not matched to a gene: 9. The CDR3 sequence is 15 residues long. Germline CDR1 SGHTA, CDR2 FQGTGA. The CDR3 loop reads CASSLSSGQFNEQFF. The CDR3 coding sequence is TGTGCCAGCAGCCTTTCTAGCGGGCAGTTCAATGAGCAGTTCTTC.

This clone came up a few times. The rearrangement uses TRBV28 and TRBJ1-1; no clear D. V lost 1 base and J lost 4, with 10 bases in between. This CDR3 comprises 14 residues. Germline assignment: CDR1 MDHEN and CDR2 SYDVKM. The CDR3 reads CASSLSHMGTEAFF. The CDR3, as DNA: TGTGCCAGCAGTTTATCCCACATGGGCACTGAAGCTTTCTTT.

The J gene is TRBJ2-3, the V gene TRBV5-1; a weak D match, TRBD2 (6 bases). The CDR3 loop spans 16 amino acids. Germline CDR1 SGHRS, CDR2 YFSETQ. V was pared by 1 base and J by 3 bases, with 15 bases between. The CDR3 DNA follows: TGCGCCAGCAGCTTGAGACTGGGGGGTGGTACAGATACGCAGTATTTT. This codes for CASSLRLGGGTDTQYF.

The rearrangement joins TRBV28 to TRBJ2-1, with 13 positions matching TRBD2. The CDR3 runs 17 residues. V trimming: 3 bases; J trimming: 6 bases; junction bases outside the gene matches: 8. Germline values: CDR1 MDHEN, CDR2 SYDVKM. The CDR3 is CASSLRPGLAGPNEQFF. In DNA, the CDR3 is TGTGCCAGCAGTTTGAGGCCGGGACTAGCGGGGCCCAATGAGCAGTTCTTC.

The rearrangement uses TRBV2 and TRBJ1-2; TRBD1 agrees at 7 bases. Germline V gene data show CDR1 as SNHLY and CDR2 as FYNNEI. The CDR3 contains 15 residues. V was pared by 5 bases and J by 0 bases, with 6 bases of the junction left unmatched. CDR3 nucleotide sequence: TGTGCCAGCAGTCCACAGGGGTTAACTAACTATGGCTACACCTTC. As protein: CASSPQGLTNYGYTF.

This clone was found a few times. V gene TRBV7-2 combines with J gene TRBJ2-7; 7 nucleotides line up with TRBD1. V was clipped by 6 bases and J by 0 bases; unmatched bases: 8. This CDR3 is 15 amino acids long. The germline V gene encodes CDR1 SGHTA and CDR2 FQGNSA. CDR3 residues: CASRFQTGSSYEQYF. The CDR3 DNA reads TGTGCCAGCAGGTTCCAGACAGGGAGCTCCTACGAGCAGTACTTC.